The rows below give T cell receptor beta chains drawn from one sample of a study of blood T cell repertoires in COVID-19. Measured with immunoSEQ multiplex PCR; TCRdb has only the in-frame clones, and not every one. The data show roughly 200,000 clones, about three quarters seen once. Sequenced sample: peripheral blood. Every receptor here comes from a woman of 80 years or more with COVID-19, enrolled during active disease. Both conserved end residues are part of each CDR3. D genes are given only for firm matches. Size tells how often a clone was seen (once, few, many) or the class of an expanded clone, and some rows leave it out.

V gene	J gene	D gene	clone size	CDR3 protein	CDR3 DNA
TRBV29-1	TRBJ2-7	-	-	CSVMSQGYEQYF	TGCAGCGTCATGTCCCAGGGGTACGAGCAGTACTTC
TRBV24-1	TRBJ1-3	-	-	CATSDGGAGNTIYF	TGTGCCACCAGTGATGGAGGGGCTGGAAACACCATATATTTT
TRBV19	TRBJ2-7	TRBD1	many	CASSIPGTGTYEQYF	TGTGCCAGTAGTATCCCCGGGACAGGGACTTACGAGCAGTACTTC
TRBV27	TRBJ2-1	TRBD2	-	CAAAPGTSGNNEQFF	TGTGCCGCGGCCCCCGGGACTAGCGGTAACAATGAGCAGTTCTTC
TRBV28	TRBJ2-3	TRBD2	-	CASSLFRLADITDTQYF	TGTGCCAGCAGTTTATTTCGGCTAGCGGATATTACAGATACGCAGTATTTT
TRBV13	TRBJ2-7	TRBD2	-	CASSPGTTYEQYF	TGTGCCAGCAGCCCCGGGACTACCTACGAGCAGTACTTC
TRBV11-2	TRBJ2-4	TRBD2	-	CASSLKLAGAPENIQYF	TGTGCCAGCAGCTTAAAACTAGCGGGGGCCCCGGAAAACATTCAGTACTTC
TRBV5-1	TRBJ2-2	TRBD2	-	CASSLDLAGGPGGELFF	TGCGCCAGCAGCTTGGATCTAGCGGGAGGGCCTGGCGGGGAGCTGTTTTTT
TRBV30	TRBJ2-1	TRBD2	few	CAWSVPGGPYNEQFF	TGTGCCTGGAGTGTACCGGGGGGGCCCTACAATGAGCAGTTCTTC
TRBV10-3	TRBJ2-7	TRBD1	-	CAISGWDSTYEQYF	TGTGCCATCAGTGGGTGGGACAGCACCTACGAGCAGTACTTC
TRBV7-2	TRBJ2-7	-	-	CASSLRDSYEQYF	TGTGCCAGCAGCTTACGCGACTCCTACGAGCAGTACTTC
TRBV18	TRBJ2-7	TRBD1	-	CASSPQPGQGIYEQYF	TGTGCCAGCTCACCACAGCCGGGACAGGGTATCTACGAGCAGTACTTC
TRBV19	TRBJ1-5	-	-	CASSMWSVAEPQHF	TGTGCCAGTAGTATGTGGTCCGTAGCTGAGCCCCAGCATTTT
TRBV2	TRBJ1-1	-	-	CASSELGGDTEAFF	TGTGCCAGCAGTGAATTGGGGGGGGACACTGAAGCTTTCTTT
TRBV19	TRBJ1-6	TRBD1	-	CASSPRTGDNSPLHF	TGTGCCAGTAGTCCGCGGACAGGAGATAATTCACCCCTCCACTTT
TRBV19	TRBJ1-3	TRBD1	once	CASTPTGAPGGNTIYF	TGTGCCAGTACCCCAACAGGGGCCCCAGGGGGAAACACCATATATTTT
TRBV7-9	TRBJ2-1	TRBD2	-	CASSLSTYRTSGYNEQFF	TGTGCCAGCAGCTTATCAACCTACCGGACTAGCGGCTACAATGAGCAGTTCTTC
TRBV7-8	TRBJ1-5	-	few	CASSLGQVDRPQHF	TGTGCCAGCAGCTTGGGACAAGTCGATCGGCCCCAGCATTTT
TRBV19	TRBJ1-5	-	-	CASSSHAGGLPQHF	TGTGCCAGTAGTTCCCACGCAGGAGGATTACCCCAGCATTTT
TRBV5-8	TRBJ1-5	TRBD1	-	CASSLLGQINQPQHF	TGTGCCAGCAGCTTGTTGGGACAGATCAATCAGCCCCAGCATTTT
TRBV7-9	TRBJ2-5	TRBD2	-	CASSPGLAGREWETQYF	TGTGCCAGCAGCCCAGGACTAGCGGGACGGGAATGGGAGACCCAGTACTTC
TRBV2	TRBJ1-6	TRBD1	-	CASSLGQVVNSPLHF	TGTGCCAGCAGCCTGGGACAGGTGGTCAATTCACCCCTCCACTTT
TRBV27	TRBJ1-5	TRBD1	-	CASRFTGANQPQHF	TGTGCCAGCAGATTTACAGGGGCTAATCAGCCCCAGCATTTT
TRBV18	TRBJ1-5	TRBD1	-	CASSLGTGDNQPQHF	TGTGCCAGCTCACTCGGGACAGGGGACAATCAGCCCCAGCATTTT
TRBV2	TRBJ1-2	TRBD1	-	CASTRQGRNGYTF	TGTGCCAGCACCAGACAGGGGAGGAATGGCTACACCTTC
TRBV19	TRBJ2-5	TRBD2	once	CASSLGGLAGAGTQYF	TGTGCCAGTAGTCTTGGGGGACTAGCGGGGGCCGGGACCCAGTACTTC
TRBV29-1	TRBJ1-2	-	-	CSVESPGENYGYTF	TGCAGCGTTGAGTCCCCAGGGGAAAACTATGGCTACACCTTC
TRBV6-5	TRBJ2-2	-	-	CASSYGATGELFF	TGTGCCAGCAGTTACGGGGCCACCGGGGAGCTGTTTTTT
TRBV2	TRBJ2-4	TRBD2	-	CASSETSGKENIQYF	TGTGCCAGCAGTGAAACTAGCGGGAAGGAAAACATTCAGTACTTC
TRBV2	TRBJ2-1	-	-	CASSGGPYNEQFF	TGTGCCAGCAGTGGCGGTCCGTACAATGAGCAGTTCTTC
TRBV24-1	TRBJ2-2	TRBD1	-	CATSFRDSPYMKLFF	TGTGCCACCAGCTTTAGGGACAGTCCCTATATGAAGCTGTTTTTT
TRBV6-5	TRBJ1-5	-	-	CASVRAPTLQPQHF	TGTGCCAGCGTCAGGGCCCCTACCCTTCAGCCCCAGCATTTT
TRBV2	TRBJ2-4	-	-	CASSAGEAKNIQYF	TGTGCCAGCAGTGCCGGGGAAGCCAAAAACATTCAGTACTTC
TRBV6-5	TRBJ1-2	-	once	CASSYTGSNYGYTF	TGTGCCAGCAGTTACACCGGGAGTAACTATGGCTACACCTTC